This T cell receptor (beta chain) was identified during a study of T cell responses to AZD1222 COVID-19 vaccine. This clone showed up just once. The antigen is unknown. Clones were sequenced by immunoSEQ multiplex PCR, and TCRdb holds only the in-frame ones, with some missing. The sample shows roughly 120,000 clones, around 88% of them seen only once. Analysis merged second doses at about 4 or about 12 weeks. General study results and limits: Following two doses of AZD1222, Spike-specific TCR breadth and depth rose. Donors in the cohort were predominantly white British and more often female, and clonal diversity was possibly underestimated.

Trimming shortened V by 4 bases and J by 3 bases, and 11 bases separated the two germline ends. CDR3 length equals 14 residues. The germline V gene has CDR1 SGHTS and CDR2 YDEGEE. The sequences come from peripheral blood, collected 28 days after the second AZD1222 dose. V gene TRBV5-8 combines with J gene TRBJ1-5, with D possibly TRBD1 on 5 matching bases. The TCR comes from an adult who received the AZD1222 COVID-19 vaccine. The CDR3 here is CASSPGPHNQPQHF. CDR3 sequence (DNA): TGTGCCAGCAGCCCGGGACCGCACAATCAGCCCCAGCATTTT. Drawing the rest from reference TRBV5-8 and TRBJ1-5, the complete variable domain is EAGVTQSPTHLIKTRGQQATLRCSPISGHTSVYWYQQALGLGLQFLLWYDEGEERNRGNFPPRFSGRQFPNYSSELNVNALELEDSALYLCASSPGPHNQPQHFGDGTRLSIL.